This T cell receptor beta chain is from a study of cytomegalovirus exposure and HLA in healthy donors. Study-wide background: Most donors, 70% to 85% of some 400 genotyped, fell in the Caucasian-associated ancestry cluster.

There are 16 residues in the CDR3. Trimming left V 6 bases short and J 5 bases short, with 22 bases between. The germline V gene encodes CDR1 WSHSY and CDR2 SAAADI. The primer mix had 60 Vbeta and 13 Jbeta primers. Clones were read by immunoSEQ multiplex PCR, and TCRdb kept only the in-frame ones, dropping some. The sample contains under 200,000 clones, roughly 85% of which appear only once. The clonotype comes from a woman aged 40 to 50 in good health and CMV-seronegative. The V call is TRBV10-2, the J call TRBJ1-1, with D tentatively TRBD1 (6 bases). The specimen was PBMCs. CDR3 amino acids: CASRTTLQGAWTEAFF. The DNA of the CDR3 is TGCGCCAGCAGGACCACCCTACAGGGTGCTTGGACTGAAGCTTTCTTT.